Listed below are T cell receptor beta chains from one sample, sequenced in a study of T cell responses to AZD1222 COVID-19 vaccine. TCRdb keeps only in-frame clones here, not all; method: immunoSEQ multiplex PCR. The table includes some 130,000 clones, 87% detected once. Sequenced here: peripheral blood, sampled on day 0 of AZD1222 vaccination. The receptor set was obtained from an adult in good health. Both conserved end residues are part of each CDR3. Fields, in order: CDR3 protein, CDR3 DNA, J gene, D gene, clone size, V gene. The D gene is left open where the match is weak. Rows give clone size only sometimes, using once, few, many, or a class for an expanded clone.

CASRGQGDTGELFF,TGTGCCAGCCGAGGACAGGGGGACACCGGGGAGCTGTTTTTT,TRBJ2-2,TRBD1,-,TRBV2
CASSQPGRVEQYF,TGTGCCAGCAGCCAACCAGGACGGGTCGAGCAGTACTTC,TRBJ2-7,-,-,TRBV3-1/TRBV3-2
CATSDPPPGGGIPYTGELFF,TGTGCCACCAGTGACCCACCCCCGGGGGGCGGGATTCCGTACACCGGGGAGCTGTTTTTT,TRBJ2-2,-,-,TRBV24-1
CAWSPRDGQPQHF,TGTGCCTGGAGTCCCCGGGACGGTCAGCCCCAGCATTTT,TRBJ1-5,-,-,TRBV30
CAWSVPSSIRAFF,TGTGCCTGGAGTGTACCCTCTTCCATTCGAGCTTTCTTT,TRBJ1-1,-,-,TRBV30
CASSERQGAAYNSPLHF,TGTGCCAGCAGCGAACGACAGGGGGCGGCCTATAATTCACCCCTCCACTTT,TRBJ1-6,TRBD1,-,TRBV9
CASSLLSGTHNSPLHF,TGTGCCAGCAGCTTGCTTTCCGGGACCCATAATTCACCCCTCCACTTT,TRBJ1-6,-,-,TRBV5-4
CASSLPGTGGYGYTF,TGTGCCAGCAGCTTGCCCGGTACAGGGGGATATGGCTACACCTTC,TRBJ1-2,TRBD1,-,TRBV5-4
CASSERGRDYGYTF,TGTGCCAGCAGCGAAAGGGGGCGGGACTATGGCTACACCTTC,TRBJ1-2,TRBD1,-,TRBV25-1
CASSLDGLLNTEAFF,TGTGCCAGCAGCCTGGACGGATTATTGAACACTGAAGCTTTCTTT,TRBJ1-1,-,few,TRBV5-6
CASSERAEQYF,TGTGCCAGCAGTGAAAGGGCCGAGCAGTACTTC,TRBJ2-7,-,-,TRBV2
CASSAEGAGGYNEQFF,TGTGCCAGCAGCGCCGAAGGAGCGGGGGGGTACAATGAGCAGTTCTTC,TRBJ2-1,TRBD2,-,TRBV9
CASSLRGPRGNSPLHF,TGTGCCAGCAGCTTGCGAGGGCCACGGGGGAATTCACCCCTCCACTTT,TRBJ1-6,-,-,TRBV5-6
CASSPHRGTELNYGYTF,TGTGCCAGCAGTCCCCATAGGGGGACAGAGCTTAACTATGGCTACACCTTC,TRBJ1-2,TRBD1,-,TRBV6-6
CASSPFLTGENTEAFF,TGTGCCAGCAGCCCATTTTTGACAGGGGAGAACACTGAAGCTTTCTTT,TRBJ1-1,TRBD1,-,TRBV7-6
CATSDKDRGAQYF,TGTGCCACCAGTGACAAGGACAGGGGGGCCCAGTACTTC,TRBJ2-5,TRBD1,-,TRBV24-1
CASSLMRKGQRNTEAFF,TGTGCCAGCAGCTTAATGCGTAAGGGACAGAGGAACACTGAAGCTTTCTTT,TRBJ1-1,TRBD1,-,TRBV7-7
CASSLQGETQYF,TGTGCCAGCTCGCTTCAAGGGGAGACCCAGTACTTC,TRBJ2-5,-,once,TRBV2
CASSLPGQGYEQYF,TGTGCCAGCAGTTTACCGGGACAGGGCTACGAGCAGTACTTC,TRBJ2-7,TRBD1,-,TRBV28
CASSSLASGDYEQYF,TGTGCCAGCAGTTCCCTCGCTAGCGGGGACTACGAGCAGTACTTC,TRBJ2-7,TRBD2,-,TRBV28
CASSNDRGAFF,TGTGCCAGCAGTAATGACAGGGGAGCTTTCTTT,TRBJ1-1,TRBD1,-,TRBV2
CASSQDWQQPQHF,TGTGCCAGCAGCCAAGATTGGCAACAGCCCCAGCATTTT,TRBJ1-5,-,-,TRBV4-2
CASSLRRGLQETQYF,TGTGCCAGCAGCTTGAGAAGGGGACTTCAAGAGACCCAGTACTTC,TRBJ2-5,-,-,TRBV5-6
CASSHGGKEQPQHF,TGTGCCAGCAGCCATGGGGGGAAGGAACAGCCCCAGCATTTT,TRBJ1-5,-,-,TRBV7-2
CASSSDRNYGYTF,TGTGCCAGCAGTTCAGACAGGAACTATGGCTACACCTTC,TRBJ1-2,-,-,TRBV12-3/TRBV12-4
CASSLAPSGTGSYEQYF,TGTGCCAGCAGCTTAGCACCATCCGGGACAGGGAGTTACGAGCAGTACTTC,TRBJ2-7,TRBD1,few,TRBV11-2
CSARGGHGYTF,TGCAGTGCTAGAGGAGGGCATGGCTACACCTTC,TRBJ1-2,-,-,TRBV20-1
CASSLGQGVGSYEQYF,TGCGCCAGCAGCTTGGGACAGGGGGTGGGGTCCTACGAGCAGTACTTC,TRBJ2-7,TRBD1,-,TRBV5-1
CASSSRAPIRRTF,TGTGCCAGCAGTTCCCGGGCACCTATACGACGGACCTTC,TRBJ1-2,-,few,TRBV28
CASSLAGAGWTYEQYF,TGTGCCAGCAGCTTAGCGGGGGCAGGTTGGACGTACGAGCAGTACTTC,TRBJ2-7,TRBD2,-,TRBV5-4
CSGGISYEQYF,TGCAGCGGGGGGATAAGTTACGAGCAGTACTTC,TRBJ2-7,-,-,TRBV29-1
CASSSGTGGNQPQHF,TGTGCCAGCAGCTCCGGGACAGGGGGTAATCAGCCCCAGCATTTT,TRBJ1-5,TRBD1,-,TRBV5-5